The 8 T cell receptor beta chains below all came from one sample that was sequenced in a study of molecular identifiers for immune sequencing clone quantification. TCRdb re-called the PCR reads with MiXCR, one entry per CDR3 protein. This table has 75,000 to 100,000 distinct CDR3 sequences, about 20% appearing once. Sequencing was done on a sample of naive CD8+ T cells from blood, with Jurkat cell RNA spiked in. Subset noted: FACS-sorted CD8+CD4-CCR7+CD45RA+ naive T cells. The source is a human donor in good health. Some libraries in this study had Jurkat cell RNA spiked in.

This clonotype has only one observation. Germline is not matched at one junction end, which may reflect a read error. The chain carries TRBV4-2 and TRBJ2-7, with D possibly TRBD2 on 6 matching bases. Per the germline V gene, CDR1 is LGHNA and CDR2 is YNFKEQ. This CDR3 contains 13 residues. The CDR3 reads CASSPGTDYELCF. The CDR3, as DNA: TGTGCCAGCAGCCCTGGGACGGACTACGAGCTGTGCTTC.

At least ten counts were recorded for this clonotype. The V and J genes are TRBV27 and TRBJ2-3; the D is unclear. CDR3 length: 16 residues. Germline V gives CDR1 MNHEY, CDR2 SMNVEV (reference sequence). V was cut by 5 bases and J by 4 bases, with 19 bases left in between. Here the CDR3 DNA reads TGTGCCAGCAGTGGATTGGACGGGCCCCCGGCAGATACGCAGTATTTT. It specifies CASSGLDGPPADTQYF.

There are many counts of this clonotype. The chain couples TRBV6-2 or TRBV6-3 to TRBJ2-7; perhaps TRBD2 as D (5 bases). CDR3 length equals 12 residues. The V end was cut by 4 bases, the J end by 3 bases, with 7 bases between. CDR1 MNHEY and CDR2 SVGEGT come from the germline V gene. The CDR3 region has the DNA TGTGCCAGCAGTTTCGAGGGCTACGAGCAGTACTTC. This encodes CASSFEGYEQYF.

This clonotype was counted at least ten times. The V gene is TRBV5-1, the J gene TRBJ1-4, with D unclear. Trimming took 2 bases from V and 2 from J, leaving 10 bases between them. The length of the CDR3 is 15 residues. Per the germline V gene, CDR1 is SGHRS and CDR2 is YFSETQ. The CDR3 nucleotides are TGCGCCAGCAGCTTTTTAAGCCCGACTAATGAAAAACTGTTTTTT. Translation: CASSFLSPTNEKLFF.

This clonotype was seen repeatedly, ten times or more. The CDR3 is CASSLQGGHQPQHF. CDR3 in DNA: TGTGCCAGCAGTTTACAGGGGGGTCATCAGCCCCAGCATTTT. The V and J genes are TRBV12-3 or TRBV12-4 and TRBJ1-5; 7 positions match TRBD1. The junction had 3 bases not matched to a gene; V was cut back by 2 bases and J by 5 bases. The CDR3 length is 14 residues.

This clonotype has at least ten counts. In DNA, the CDR3 is TGTGCCAGCAGGGACCTGGGGGCCTACGAGCAGTACTTC. Translating gives CASRDLGAYEQYF. This chain connects TRBV6-2 or TRBV6-3 to TRBJ2-7; D may match TRBD1 or TRBD2 (5 bases each). CDR3 length: 13 residues. With 6 bases removed from V and 2 bases from J, the gap between germline ends came to 11 bases. Germline V gene data show CDR1 as MNHEY and CDR2 as SVGEGT.

Points on this clonotype: A read error may explain this, as a much larger clone is one base away. The V gene is TRBV20-1, the J gene TRBJ2-7; D not resolved. V gave up 3 bases and J gave up 3 bases, with 12 bases separating them. Germline V gene sequence: CDR1 DFQATT, CDR2 SNEGSKA (reference sequence). The CDR3 is 13 residues long. CDR3 amino acids: CSASTWANYEQYF. The CDR3 DNA sequence: TGCAGTGCTAGTACCTGGGCAAACTACGAGCAGTACTTC.

In its sample, this clonotype was seen many times. The chain links TRBV29-1 to TRBJ2-2; D remains unclear. Germline values: CDR1 SQVTM, CDR2 ANQGSEA. V was cut by 5 bases and J by 1 base, with 11 bases left in between. The length of the CDR3 is 14 residues. The CDR3 sequence is CSVLRGENTGELFF. Written as DNA, the CDR3 is TGCAGCGTTCTTCGCGGAGAGAACACCGGGGAGCTGTTTTTT.